This T cell receptor beta chain was profiled in a study of T cells in Graves' hyperthyroidism and ophthalmopathy. Study-wide findings and caveats: Also found in blood were most expanded thyroid clonotypes above 0.001.

The investigators amplified TCR beta CDR3 regions from RNA transcripts. HTBI primers were the set used in a first-round RT-PCR of the TCR CDR3. TCRdb independently ran MiXCR on the multiplex PCR reads; one entry per CDR3 protein. The sample carries hundreds of thousands of distinct CDR3 sequences, approximately 16% recorded once. Turning to this clonotype: The antigen is undetermined.

Exclusion of a patient resulted from uncontrolled infection, other autoimmune disease, pregnancy or lactation. More than 9.5 ml fresh peripheral blood yielded the PBMCs. The V gene end was trimmed by 4 bases and the J gene end by 3 bases; junction bases not matched to a gene: 19. In germline, CDR1 is SGHVS, CDR2 FQNEAQ. The CDR3 loop spans 19 amino acids. This clonotype was obtained from a young woman with Graves' hyperthyroidism. The sample taken for sequencing was blood. The chain carries TRBV7-8 and TRBJ2-7; the match to TRBD2 covers 9 bases. CDR3 sequence (DNA): TGTGCCAGCAGCTCCCCGGGTAGCGGGGGTCCGACCCACTACTACGAGCAGTACTTC. The encoded protein is CASSSPGSGGPTHYYEQYF.